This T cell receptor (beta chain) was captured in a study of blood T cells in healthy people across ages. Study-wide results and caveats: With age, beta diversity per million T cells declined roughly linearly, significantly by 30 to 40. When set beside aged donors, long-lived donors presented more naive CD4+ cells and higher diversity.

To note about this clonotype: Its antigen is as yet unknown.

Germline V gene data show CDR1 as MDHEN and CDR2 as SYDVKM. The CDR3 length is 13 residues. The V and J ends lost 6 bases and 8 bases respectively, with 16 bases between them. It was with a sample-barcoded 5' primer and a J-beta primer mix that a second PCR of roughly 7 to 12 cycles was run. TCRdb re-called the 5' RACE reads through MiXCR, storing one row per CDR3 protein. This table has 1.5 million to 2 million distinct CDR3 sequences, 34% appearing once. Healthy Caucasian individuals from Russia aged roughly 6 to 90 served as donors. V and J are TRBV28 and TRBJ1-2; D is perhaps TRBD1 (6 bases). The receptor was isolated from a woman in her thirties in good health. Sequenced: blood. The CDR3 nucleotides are TGTGCCAGCAGAGTTCAGGGGCCACGAGGCTACACCTTC. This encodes CASRVQGPRGYTF.